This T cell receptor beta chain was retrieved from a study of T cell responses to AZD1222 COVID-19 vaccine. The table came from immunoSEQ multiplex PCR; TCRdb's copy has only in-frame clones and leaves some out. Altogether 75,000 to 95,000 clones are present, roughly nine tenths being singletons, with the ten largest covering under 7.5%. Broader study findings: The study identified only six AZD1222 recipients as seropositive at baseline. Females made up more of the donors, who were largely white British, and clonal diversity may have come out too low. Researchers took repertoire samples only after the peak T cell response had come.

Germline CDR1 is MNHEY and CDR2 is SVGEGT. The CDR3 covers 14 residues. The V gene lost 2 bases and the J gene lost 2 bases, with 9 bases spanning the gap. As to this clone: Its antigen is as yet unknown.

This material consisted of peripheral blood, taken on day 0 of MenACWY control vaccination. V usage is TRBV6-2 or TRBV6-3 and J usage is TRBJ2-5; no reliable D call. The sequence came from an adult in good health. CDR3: CASSYPTPQETQYF. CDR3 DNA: TGTGCCAGCAGTTACCCGACTCCGCAAGAGACCCAGTACTTC.